The TCR beta chain under discussion was sequenced for a study of identical twins. Study-wide points: Cord blood beta clonotypes that were abundant carried fewer insertions, and memory repertoires showed no such trend.

With template switching, a universal primer site was added, and the cDNA carried unique molecular identifiers. TCRdb itself ran the 5' RACE reads through MiXCR, one entry per CDR3 protein. The sample consists of about 520,000 distinct CDR3 sequences, less than 25% of them appearing once. The CDR3 runs 11 residues. The germline gives CDR1 DFQATT, CDR2 SNEGSKA (reference sequence). Deletions cut 7 bases from V and 5 bases from J, with 11 bases between. This clonotype turned up a few times. Its antigen remains unknown. These records were also assigned to another study, of T cells expressing NK-cell markers.

This TCR derives from a woman under 30 in good health. The source material was CD4+ T cells sorted from blood. The chain employs TRBV20-1 and TRBJ2-5; no clear D. The CDR3 DNA sequence: TGCAGTGTTTGGCGGTGGGAGACCCAGTACTTC. Translating it yields CSVWRWETQYF.